This entry concerns a single T cell receptor (beta chain). Antigen: not known. These data come from a study of chemoradiotherapy in HPV16-positive cancers. Across the whole study: A couple of HPV16-positive patients' cells yielded candidate HPV-specific clones and common motifs.

Study-level findings and limits: During treatment, candidate HPV-specific clones and E7-related motifs expanded in tumor. The functional HPV-specific definition rests on just a couple of HPV16-positive patients.

Clones were read by immunoSEQ multiplex PCR, and TCRdb kept only the in-frame ones, dropping some. Of thousands of clones listed, around 87% were seen once; the top ten hold more than 5.5%. Repertoires were sampled repeatedly during chemoradiotherapy. Sequenced here: tumor tissue, sampled from a patient who underwent chemoradiotherapy. The origin of this receptor is a human donor with HPV-associated anogenital cancer.

CDR3 in DNA: TGCGCCAGCAGACCAGGACAGACCAACTATGGCTACACCTTC. It encodes CASRPGQTNYGYTF. This chain joins TRBV4-1 and TRBJ1-2; D perhaps matches TRBD1 (6 bases). This CDR3 is 14 amino acids long. Trimming took 6 bases from V and 2 from J, leaving 13 bases between them. Germline V gene lookup returns CDR1 MGHRA and CDR2 YSYEKL.